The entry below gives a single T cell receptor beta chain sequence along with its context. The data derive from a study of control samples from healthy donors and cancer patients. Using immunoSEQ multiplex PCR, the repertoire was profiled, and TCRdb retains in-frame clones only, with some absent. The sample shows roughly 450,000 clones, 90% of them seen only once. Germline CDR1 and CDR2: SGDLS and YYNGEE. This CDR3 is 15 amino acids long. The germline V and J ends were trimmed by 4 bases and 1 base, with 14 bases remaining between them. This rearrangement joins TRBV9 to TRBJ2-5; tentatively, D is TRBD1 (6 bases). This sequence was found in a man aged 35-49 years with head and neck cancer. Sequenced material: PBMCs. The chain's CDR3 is CASSLGAAAQETQYF. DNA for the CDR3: TGTGCCAGCAGCCTGGGGGCGGCAGCCCAAGAGACCCAGTACTTC. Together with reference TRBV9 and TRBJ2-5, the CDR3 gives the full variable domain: DSGVTQTPKHLITATGQRVTLRCSPRSGDLSVYWYQQSLDQGLQFLIQYYNGEERAKGNILERFSAQQFPDLHSELNLSSLELGDSALYFCASSLGAAAQETQYFGPGTRLLVL.